The entry that follows covers one T cell receptor (beta chain) sequence. The antigen is unknown. In the original processing: Using the CDR3 differences seen across clinicopathological groups, the authors built a distant-metastasis classifier for papillary thyroid cancer, which was meant to discriminate distant-metastatic patients. TCRdb re-called the PCR reads with MiXCR. The V and J calls and clone size come from TCRdb's table, not from the authors' own analysis. The sample shows about 7,300 clones, around 20% of them seen only once. The record originates from a study of metastatic and nonmetastatic thyroid tumors. Study-level background: Repertoires from blood and tumor or nodule tissue of malignant and benign thyroid patients were compared. Study-wide results and limits: Reportedly, malignant thyroid tumors had significantly higher TCR beta diversity than benign nodules, in blood and tumor.

Thyroid surgery took place with no prior treatment in any patient. The V end was cut by 2 bases, the J end by 2 bases, with 13 bases between. The CDR3 loop spans 14 amino acids. Per the germline V gene, CDR1 is GTSNPN and CDR2 is SVGIG (reference sequence). This chain joins TRBV30 and TRBJ2-7, with D perhaps matching TRBD1 or TRBD2 (5 bases each). The clonotype comes from a female donor with papillary thyroid cancer or a benign thyroid nodule (not recorded which). Some clones in this sample may be carry-over from other donors' samples. The sequenced sample was adjacent normal tissue. The CDR3 DNA reads as TGTGCCTGGAGTAGAGGGGCCAGAGCCTACGAGCAGTACTTC. Amino acid sequence: CAWSRGARAYEQYF.